The clone carrying this T cell receptor (beta chain) was seen a handful of times. Some clones are missing from TCRdb's copy, which holds only in-frame ones; the method was immunoSEQ multiplex PCR. The sample contains approximately 76,000 clones, roughly 88% of which appear only once. The CDR3 totals 14 residues. This sample was included in a study of OX40 agonist ivuxolimab in advanced cancers. The chain links TRBV21-1 to TRBJ1-6; the table's D call, TRBD1, has no DNA check behind it. TRBV21-1 is deemed a pseudogene. The sample here was CD4+ or CD8+ T cells sorted from blood, taken in a trial of the OX40 agonist ivuxolimab. This sequence originates from an adult with an advanced solid tumor such as melanoma, head and neck, liver or kidney cancer. The CDR3 loop reads CASSARDRGSPLHF. In DNA form, the CDR3 reads TGTGCCAGCAGCGCCCGGGACAGGGGTTCACCCCTCCACTTT.